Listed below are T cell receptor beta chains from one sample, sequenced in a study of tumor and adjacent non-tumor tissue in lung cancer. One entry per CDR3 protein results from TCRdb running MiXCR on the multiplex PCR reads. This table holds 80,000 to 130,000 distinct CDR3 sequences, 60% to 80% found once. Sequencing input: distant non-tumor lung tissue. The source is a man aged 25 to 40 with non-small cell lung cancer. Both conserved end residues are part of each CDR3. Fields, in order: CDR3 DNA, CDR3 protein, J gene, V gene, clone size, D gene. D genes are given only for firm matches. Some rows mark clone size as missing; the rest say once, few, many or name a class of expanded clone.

cdr3_nt: TGCGGCGTTGAGGCTGGGGCGAACGTCCTGACTTTC; cdr3_aa: CGVEAGANVLTF; j_call: TRBJ2-6; v_call: TRBV29-1; clone_size: NA; d_call: NA
cdr3_nt: TGTGCCAGCAGCGCTAACATAGGGAAGCTGCTTTTT; cdr3_aa: CASSANIGKLLF; j_call: TRBJ1-4; v_call: TRBV11-2; clone_size: few; d_call: NA
cdr3_nt: TGCAATGCTAGAGATGGGGCTAGCGTTAATGAGCAGTCCTTC; cdr3_aa: CNARDGASVNEQSF; j_call: TRBJ2-1; v_call: TRBV20-1; clone_size: NA; d_call: NA
cdr3_nt: TGCAGTGCCACACTAGACGCCGGGGATACGCAGTATTTT; cdr3_aa: CSATLDAGDTQYF; j_call: TRBJ2-3; v_call: TRBV20-1; clone_size: NA; d_call: NA
cdr3_nt: TGTACCAGCAGCTCGAATCCTAGCGGGAGGACCGCCTACGAGCAGTATTTC; cdr3_aa: CTSSSNPSGRTAYEQYF; j_call: TRBJ2-7; v_call: TRBV5-5; clone_size: NA; d_call: TRBD2
cdr3_nt: TGTGTCAGCAGCTTAGGCGGCTCCGGAGATACCCAGTATTTT; cdr3_aa: CVSSLGGSGDTQYF; j_call: TRBJ2-3; v_call: TRBV11-2; clone_size: NA; d_call: NA
cdr3_nt: TGTGCCAGCAGTGAAGAAGAGGGGGGGAATTCACCCCTCCACTTT; cdr3_aa: CASSEEEGGNSPLHF; j_call: TRBJ1-6; v_call: TRBV6-1; clone_size: many; d_call: NA
cdr3_nt: TGTGCCAGCAGCATAGAGGGAGGGAGTTTGGATACGCAGTATTTT; cdr3_aa: CASSIEGGSLDTQYF; j_call: TRBJ2-3; v_call: TRBV7-3; clone_size: few; d_call: TRBD2
cdr3_nt: TGCAGTGCGACACCGGGGGTGCCCGATGGGCAGTCCTTC; cdr3_aa: CSATPGVPDGQSF; j_call: TRBJ2-1; v_call: TRBV20-1; clone_size: NA; d_call: NA
cdr3_nt: TGTGCCAGGAGCCTAGGTCGGGGTGAGCAGTTCTTC; cdr3_aa: CARSLGRGEQFF; j_call: TRBJ2-1; v_call: TRBV11-2; clone_size: NA; d_call: NA
cdr3_nt: TGTTCCAGCAGCTTAGCCCGGACTAGACAAGAGACCCTGTACTTC; cdr3_aa: CSSSLARTRQETLYF; j_call: TRBJ2-5; v_call: TRBV11-3; clone_size: NA; d_call: TRBD2
cdr3_nt: TGTGCCAGCAGCTTGGACCGGGACGAGCAGTACTTC; cdr3_aa: CASSLDRDEQYF; j_call: TRBJ2-7; v_call: TRBV5-5; clone_size: many; d_call: NA
cdr3_nt: TGTGCCAGCAGCTTATGCAGGGGGGCAGATACGCGGTATTTT; cdr3_aa: CASSLCRGADTRYF; j_call: TRBJ2-3; v_call: TRBV11-2; clone_size: NA; d_call: NA
cdr3_nt: TGCAGTCCCAGCGGCACAGGGGGCTTCGCAGATACGCAGTATTTT; cdr3_aa: CSPSGTGGFADTQYF; j_call: TRBJ2-3; v_call: TRBV20-1; clone_size: many; d_call: TRBD1
cdr3_nt: TGCAGCGTTGAAGATCGACAGCACTATGGCTACACCTTC; cdr3_aa: CSVEDRQHYGYTF; j_call: TRBJ1-2; v_call: TRBV29-1; clone_size: many; d_call: NA
cdr3_nt: TGTGCCACCAGTGATTTCACTGGAGGGTCGGAGACCCAGTTCTTC; cdr3_aa: CATSDFTGGSETQFF; j_call: TRBJ2-1; v_call: TRBV24-1; clone_size: NA; d_call: NA
cdr3_nt: TGCGCCAGCAGCCAGGGACAGGGTCATACTTACGGGCAGTACTTC; cdr3_aa: CASSQGQGHTYGQYF; j_call: TRBJ2-7; v_call: TRBV4-1; clone_size: NA; d_call: TRBD1
cdr3_nt: TGCAGTGCCAGCGACAGGGGAGGGACTGAAGCTTTCTTT; cdr3_aa: CSASDRGGTEAFF; j_call: TRBJ1-1; v_call: TRBV20-1; clone_size: many; d_call: TRBD1
cdr3_nt: TGCAGTCCCAGAAACCCAGGGGGTCTAACAGATACGCAGTATTTT; cdr3_aa: CSPRNPGGLTDTQYF; j_call: TRBJ2-3; v_call: TRBV20-1; clone_size: NA; d_call: TRBD1
cdr3_nt: TGTGCCATCAGTTTTGAGGGGGCGCTCACTGAAGCTTTCTTT; cdr3_aa: CAISFEGALTEAFF; j_call: TRBJ1-1; v_call: TRBV10-3; clone_size: many; d_call: TRBD1
cdr3_nt: TGTGCCTCCCAGGCGGGGAGGAACACTGAAGCTTTCTTT; cdr3_aa: CASQAGRNTEAFF; j_call: TRBJ1-1; v_call: TRBV19; clone_size: NA; d_call: NA
cdr3_nt: TGTGCCAGCAGCTTGGGGCTCTTGGCGGGAGGTCGCACAGATACGCAGCATTTT; cdr3_aa: CASSLGLLAGGRTDTQHF; j_call: TRBJ1-5; v_call: TRBV11-2; clone_size: NA; d_call: NA
cdr3_nt: TGTGCCAGCTGCTTAGGTCGGCGGACTGGGGAAGGCTATGGCTACACCTTC; cdr3_aa: CASCLGRRTGEGYGYTF; j_call: TRBJ1-2; v_call: TRBV11-2; clone_size: NA; d_call: NA
cdr3_nt: TGCGCCGGCAGCCACGGTGCAGCGGGGACAGGGGTCTCCTACGAGCAGTACTTC; cdr3_aa: CAGSHGAAGTGVSYEQYF; j_call: TRBJ2-7; v_call: TRBV4-1; clone_size: few; d_call: TRBD1
cdr3_nt: TGTGCCTGGAGACCTGATCCGGCCACAGATACGCAGTATTTT; cdr3_aa: CAWRPDPATDTQYF; j_call: TRBJ2-3; v_call: TRBV30; clone_size: many; d_call: NA
cdr3_nt: TGTACCAGCAGCTTAGGGGACGGAGGCTACGTGCAGTACTTC; cdr3_aa: CTSSLGDGGYVQYF; j_call: TRBJ2-7; v_call: TRBV11-2; clone_size: NA; d_call: NA
cdr3_nt: TGTGCCAGCAGCTTAGCGATAATACGCGATACGCAGTATTTT; cdr3_aa: CASSLAIIRDTQYF; j_call: TRBJ2-3; v_call: TRBV7-2; clone_size: NA; d_call: NA
cdr3_nt: TGTGCCAGCAGTCTCGGTTTAGACTATGGCTACACCTTC; cdr3_aa: CASSLGLDYGYTF; j_call: TRBJ1-2; v_call: TRBV6-1; clone_size: many; d_call: NA
cdr3_nt: TGCGCCAGCGGAAACAGGGGCGCAGATGGCTACACCTTC; cdr3_aa: CASGNRGADGYTF; j_call: TRBJ1-2; v_call: TRBV5-1; clone_size: once; d_call: TRBD1
cdr3_nt: TGCGGCGCAGCGGGTACAGGGGGCTTTTTAGACGAGCAGTACTTC; cdr3_aa: CGAAGTGGFLDEQYF; j_call: TRBJ2-7; v_call: TRBV20-1; clone_size: once; d_call: TRBD1
cdr3_nt: TGTGCCAATAGCCGGGACCCAGAGACCCAGTACTTC; cdr3_aa: CANSRDPETQYF; j_call: TRBJ2-5; v_call: TRBV12-3/TRBV12-4; clone_size: NA; d_call: NA
cdr3_nt: TGTGCCAGCAGCTCCGGGACAGGGGGCGCGGAGCCCCAGCATTTT; cdr3_aa: CASSSGTGGAEPQHF; j_call: TRBJ1-5; v_call: TRBV5-4; clone_size: many; d_call: TRBD1
cdr3_nt: TGTGCCAGCAGCTGGGGACACATGGACCAAGAGACCCAGTACTTC; cdr3_aa: CASSWGHMDQETQYF; j_call: TRBJ2-5; v_call: TRBV6-6; clone_size: many; d_call: NA
cdr3_nt: TGTGACAGCAGTCTTGGGACCTACGAGCAGTACTTC; cdr3_aa: CDSSLGTYEQYF; j_call: TRBJ2-7; v_call: TRBV12-3/TRBV12-4; clone_size: NA; d_call: NA
cdr3_nt: TGCAGCGCCCCCCACTACAATGAGCAGTTCTTC; cdr3_aa: CSAPHYNEQFF; j_call: TRBJ2-1; v_call: TRBV29-1; clone_size: NA; d_call: NA
cdr3_nt: TGCCCCAGCAGCGCGGCCGGGGCCAATTACGAGCAGTACTTC; cdr3_aa: CPSSAAGANYEQYF; j_call: TRBJ2-7; v_call: TRBV5-4; clone_size: NA; d_call: NA
cdr3_nt: TGTGCCAGCAGCCAAGACAGGACTAGCGGGGCCCCGAGCACCGGGGAGCTGTTTTTT; cdr3_aa: CASSQDRTSGAPSTGELFF; j_call: TRBJ2-2; v_call: TRBV4-2; clone_size: NA; d_call: TRBD2
cdr3_nt: TGTGCCAGCAGCTCTTTAGGGACAGGGGGCCTGGACGAGCAGTACTTC; cdr3_aa: CASSSLGTGGLDEQYF; j_call: TRBJ2-7; v_call: TRBV6-5; clone_size: NA; d_call: TRBD1
cdr3_nt: TGCGTCAGCAGCGAAGAGCTAGCCCCAGAGACCCAGTACTTC; cdr3_aa: CVSSEELAPETQYF; j_call: TRBJ2-5; v_call: TRBV4-3; clone_size: NA; d_call: NA
cdr3_nt: TGTGTCAGCAGTTTAGCGGGGTTGGTCTCTGTGGAGACCCAGTACTTC; cdr3_aa: CVSSLAGLVSVETQYF; j_call: TRBJ2-5; v_call: TRBV12-3/TRBV12-4; clone_size: NA; d_call: TRBD2
cdr3_nt: TGCGCCAGCAACCAAGCCTCGTGGGGCTCTGGGAACACCATATATTTT; cdr3_aa: CASNQASWGSGNTIYF; j_call: TRBJ1-3; v_call: TRBV4-1; clone_size: NA; d_call: NA
cdr3_nt: TGTGTCAGCAGTTACGGACTTGGGGCTGGGGCCAACGTACTGACTTTC; cdr3_aa: CVSSYGLGAGANVLTF; j_call: TRBJ2-6; v_call: TRBV6-5; clone_size: NA; d_call: NA
cdr3_nt: TGCAGTGGAGAAGGCGGACTAGTTCTAGATACGCAGTATTTT; cdr3_aa: CSGEGGLVLDTQYF; j_call: TRBJ2-3; v_call: TRBV20-1; clone_size: NA; d_call: TRBD2
cdr3_nt: NA; cdr3_aa: CSAGGMAYGCTF; j_call: TRBJ1-2; v_call: TRBV29-1; clone_size: few; d_call: NA
cdr3_nt: TGTGCCAGCAGCTCCCGATCGAGCCAACGATCCTACAATGAGCAGTTCTTC; cdr3_aa: CASSSRSSQRSYNEQFF; j_call: TRBJ2-1; v_call: TRBV11-1; clone_size: medium-sized; d_call: NA
cdr3_nt: TGCAGTGCTAGCGGGGTTAATGGGGGTACGCAGTATTTT; cdr3_aa: CSASGVNGGTQYF; j_call: TRBJ2-3; v_call: TRBV20-1; clone_size: NA; d_call: NA
cdr3_nt: TGTGCCAGCAGCGGGACATTTCTAGAGACCCAGTACTTC; cdr3_aa: CASSGTFLETQYF; j_call: TRBJ2-5; v_call: TRBV11-1; clone_size: NA; d_call: NA
cdr3_nt: TGCAGTGCTAGAGTTCAGGGACAGGGGGCTCCTTTCTTT; cdr3_aa: CSARVQGQGAPFF; j_call: TRBJ1-1; v_call: TRBV20-1; clone_size: many; d_call: TRBD1